One and the same sample provided the 27 T cell receptor beta chains below, sequenced in a study of CD8 T cells in ankylosing spondylitis (dated by TCRdb to the late 2010s). Receptor amplification or capture employed 5' RACE. This sample was sequenced with an Illumina HiSeq 2500. TCRdb reanalyzed the raw reads on its own, using fastp at Q25 for trimming and MiXCR for clone calling, and kept in-frame beta chains. CDR3 protein duplicates are merged, each entry listing the most common genes and DNA. The sample table holds approximately 140,000 distinct CDR3 sequences, of which 7% to 10% were seen once. The top ten hold more than 3% of the sample. Sequenced sample: blood, either unsorted or a sorted T cell fraction (not recorded which). The source of these receptors is a male donor with ankylosing spondylitis or in good health (not recorded which).

This clonotype was seen a handful of times. The chain couples TRBV29-1 to TRBJ1-2; D unclear. Germline V gene lookup returns CDR1 SQVTM and CDR2 ANQGSEA. V was pared by 4 bases and J by 8 bases, with 11 bases between. The CDR3 has 11 amino acids. The CDR3 loop reads CSVGDLGGYTF. CDR3 DNA sequence: TGCAGCGTTGGCGACTTGGGAGGCTACACCTTC.

There are a few counts of this clonotype. The chain is built from TRBV12-3 or TRBV12-4 and TRBJ1-2; weak D call: TRBD1 (6 bases). The CDR3 covers 14 residues. The germline V and J ends were trimmed by 6 bases and 7 bases, with 18 bases remaining between them. The CDR3 DNA follows: TGTGCCAGCAGCTCCCCGGGGGGGGCTATTGGCTACACCTTC. This codes for CASSSPGGAIGYTF.

In this sample, this clonotype turned up a few times. The chain carries TRBV7-7 and TRBJ2-6; D is uncertain. Trimming stripped 0 bases from V and 2 bases from J, with 14 bases between. CDR1 SSHAT and CDR2 FNYEAQ come from the germline V gene (reference sequence). The CDR3 runs 18 residues. The chain's CDR3 is CASSLAIGSTPGANVLTF. The CDR3, as DNA: TGTGCCAGCAGCTTAGCGATCGGCAGCACTCCTGGGGCCAACGTCCTGACTTTC.

The chain joins TRBV6-5 to TRBJ1-2; tentative D call: TRBD1 (6 bases). The CDR3 consists of 16 residues. Germline V gives CDR1 MNHEY, CDR2 SVGAGI. V was shortened by 2 bases and J by 4 bases, with 17 bases between the two germline ends. In DNA form, the CDR3 reads TGTGCCAGCAGTTACACAGGACAGATAACTTCCTATGGCTACACCTTC. It specifies CASSYTGQITSYGYTF.

In its sample, this clonotype was seen a few times. The rearrangement uses TRBV15 and TRBJ2-1; perhaps TRBD2 as D (6 bases). Germline V gives CDR1 LNHNV, CDR2 YYDKDF (reference sequence). V lost 8 bases to trimming and J lost 7 bases, with 15 bases between them. The CDR3 runs 13 residues. The CDR3 reads CATRGSVMNEQFF. CDR3 nucleotides: TGTGCCACCCGGGGGAGTGTGATGAATGAGCAGTTCTTC.

Here the CDR3 reads CAWSAGQGDDQPQHF. The CDR3 nucleotides read TGTGCCTGGAGCGCGGGACAGGGCGACGATCAGCCCCAGCATTTT. The J gene is TRBJ1-5, the V gene TRBV30; 9 positions match TRBD1. From germline, CDR1 is GTSNPN and CDR2 SVGIG (reference sequence). This CDR3 region has 15 residues. Unmatched junction bases numbered 8, after V lost 3 bases and J lost 5 bases.

In its sample, this clonotype was seen many times. DNA of the CDR3: TGTGCCAGCAGTGAATGGCCTGGACTACCGTACCAAGAGACCCAGTACTTC. Its translation is CASSEWPGLPYQETQYF. The chain couples TRBV2 to TRBJ2-5; perhaps TRBD2 as D (6 bases). The length of the CDR3 is 17 residues. V lost 2 bases and J 0 bases, leaving 16 bases between the germline ends. The germline V gene encodes CDR1 SNHLY and CDR2 FYNNEI.

This clonotype came up a few times. This rearrangement joins TRBV20-1 to TRBJ1-4, with a tentative D call TRBD1 (6 bases). The V and J ends lost 4 bases and 4 bases respectively, with 13 bases between them. The CDR3 runs 14 residues. The germline V gene encodes CDR1 DFQATT and CDR2 SNEGSKA (reference sequence). CDR3 coding DNA: TGCAGTGCTAAGGGGGGTCAGGTTAATGAAAAACTGTTTTTT. Its protein product is CSAKGGQVNEKLFF.

This clonotype was counted ten times or more. This chain uses TRBV6-4 with TRBJ2-7; 8 bases fit TRBD2. The ends lost 6 bases at V and 5 bases at J; junction bases unmatched: 24. CDR3 length: 19 residues. The V gene's germline CDR1 is MRHNA and CDR2 SNTAGT. CDR3 protein: CASRHQTGASGSSRDEQYF. DNA for the CDR3: TGTGCCAGCAGACACCAAACAGGAGCTAGCGGGTCTTCAAGGGACGAGCAGTACTTC.

This rearrangement joins TRBV6-2 or TRBV6-3 to TRBJ2-7; 9 bases line up with TRBD2. This CDR3 comprises 15 residues. The germline V gene encodes CDR1 MNHEY and CDR2 SVGEGT. V was clipped by 4 bases and J by 1 base; unmatched bases: 5. CDR3 coding DNA: TGTGCCAGCAGTTCCCCTCTAGCGGGATCCTACGAGCAGTACTTC. This encodes CASSSPLAGSYEQYF.

There are many counts of this clonotype. The chain combines TRBV5-1 with TRBJ2-5; TRBD1 or TRBD2 may be the D gene (5 bases each). Germline V lookup: CDR1 SGHRS, CDR2 YFSETQ. CDR3 size: 16 residues. Trimming shortened V by 7 bases and J by 5 bases, and 24 bases separated the two germline ends. CDR3 sequence (DNA): TGCGCCAGCTGCTCGACCCAACTTACAGGAGGCGAGACCCAGTACTTC. Its translation: CASCSTQLTGGETQYF.

A few counts support this clonotype. J is TRBJ2-5 and V is TRBV20-1; either TRBD1 or TRBD2 may supply D (5 bases each). CDR3 length: 14 residues. Looked up from germline, CDR1 is DFQATT and CDR2 is SNEGSKA (reference sequence). The ends were cut back, 6 bases at V and 4 bases at J, with 18 bases in the middle. The CDR3 here is CSARTREFGETQYF. The CDR3 bases are TGCAGTGCGAGAACCAGGGAGTTTGGAGAGACCCAGTACTTC.

This clonotype was recorded many times. The rearrangement joins TRBV20-1 to TRBJ2-3; 8 bases are a match to TRBD2. Per germline, CDR1 DFQATT and CDR2 SNEGSKA (reference sequence). The CDR3 spans 14 residues. J was trimmed by 5 bases and V by 3 bases; bases with no gene match: 7. The CDR3 region is CSARAGTSKDTQYF. The CDR3, as DNA: TGCAGTGCTAGGGCCGGGACTAGTAAAGATACGCAGTATTTT.

This clonotype occurred many times. The chain carries TRBV7-2 and TRBJ2-1; TRBD2 agrees at 12 bases. The CDR3 contains 15 residues. Trimming removed 4 bases from V and 9 bases from J; junction bases left unmatched: 7. Per germline, CDR1 SGHTA and CDR2 FQGNSA. CDR3 DNA sequence: TGTGCCAGCAGCTCTCGACTAGCGGGAGTCACTGAGCAGTTCTTC. Protein: CASSSRLAGVTEQFF.

This clonotype was observed at least ten times. This chain connects TRBV5-6 to TRBJ2-7; TRBD1 might be the D (5 bases). Trimming left V 0 bases short and J 6 bases short, with 13 bases between. The V gene's germline CDR1 is SGHDT and CDR2 YYEEEE. CDR3 size: 14 residues. Written as DNA, the CDR3 is TGTGCCAGCAGCTTGGTGGAAGGGGCGCGCGAGCAGTACTTC. It encodes CASSLVEGAREQYF.

This clonotype was seen repeatedly, ten times or more. The chain links TRBV12-3 or TRBV12-4 to TRBJ2-7; 13 bases line up with TRBD2. Trimming cost V 5 bases and J 0 bases; bases outside gene matches: 7. CDR3 length equals 17 residues. CDR3 region: CASSGGTSGKISYEQYF. The CDR3 DNA follows: TGTGCCAGCAGTGGGGGGACTAGCGGGAAAATCTCCTACGAGCAGTACTTC.

This clonotype was seen repeatedly, ten times or more. The chain carries TRBV28 and TRBJ2-3; 8 positions match TRBD2. J was trimmed by 2 bases and V by 4 bases; bases with no gene match: 14. This CDR3 spans 18 amino acids. Germline assignment: CDR1 MDHEN and CDR2 SYDVKM. CDR3 sequence: CASSSSPGLGTLTDTQYF. The DNA for the CDR3 is TGTGCCAGCAGTTCGAGCCCGGGACTAGGAACTCTCACAGATACGCAGTATTTT.

In its sample, this clonotype was seen many times. The V gene is TRBV30, the J gene TRBJ2-7; no clear D gene. Germline values: CDR1 GTSNPN, CDR2 SVGIG (reference sequence). V was clipped by 5 bases and J by 7 bases, with 15 bases between them. This CDR3 region has 12 residues. Here the CDR3 DNA reads TGTGCCTGGGTCAGAGGATTGCGGGAGCAGTACTTC. Translation gives CAWVRGLREQYF.

This clonotype turned up a few times. The chain is built from TRBV18 and TRBJ2-5; 8 positions match TRBD2. The CDR3 sequence is 18 residues long. Germline-derived CDR1 and CDR2 are KGHSH and LQKENI. J gave up 3 bases and V 1 base, and 13 bases lay outside the gene matches. The CDR3 bases are TGTGCCAGCTCACCACGTGGGCCGCCAGCGGGAGTGGAAGAGACCCAGTACTTC. Its translation: CASSPRGPPAGVEETQYF.

This clonotype showed up just a few times. The genes are TRBV27 and TRBJ2-5; TRBD2 matches at 11 bases. The germline V gene has CDR1 MNHEY and CDR2 SMNVEV (reference sequence). The CDR3 consists of 16 residues. V trimming: 5 bases; J trimming: 5 bases; junction bases outside the gene matches: 10. Here the CDR3 reads CASSRGTSGSRETQYF. In nucleotides, the CDR3 is TGTGCCAGCAGTCGAGGAACTAGCGGGAGTCGGGAGACCCAGTACTTC.

This clonotype was seen ten or more times. The V gene is TRBV20-1, the J gene TRBJ2-7; 10 bases are shared with TRBD2. The ends lost 2 bases at V and 5 bases at J; junction bases unmatched: 3. The CDR3 is 13 residues long. Germline-derived CDR1 and CDR2 are DFQATT and SNEGSKA (reference sequence). Written as DNA, the CDR3 is TGCAGTGCTAGATCTAGCGGGAGTCACGAGCAGTACTTC. As protein: CSARSSGSHEQYF.

This clonotype was seen only a few times. V is TRBV6-1 and J is TRBJ1-5, with D maybe TRBD1 (5 bases). CDR3 length equals 14 residues. Trimming shortened V by 2 bases and J by 5 bases, and 10 bases separated the two germline ends. Germline-derived CDR1 and CDR2 are MNHNS and SASEGT. The CDR3 coding sequence is TGTGCCAGCAGTGAAACAGGTGGGGATCAGCCCCAGCATTTT. Amino acid sequence: CASSETGGDQPQHF.

This clonotype has more than one count but fewer than ten. This sequence joins TRBV5-1 and TRBJ2-5; no clear D gene. Germline lookup yields CDR1 SGHRS and CDR2 YFSETQ. Trimming pared 0 bases from V and 2 bases from J, leaving 8 bases between. The CDR3 loop spans 14 amino acids. CDR3 in DNA: TGCGCCAGCAGCTTGGTAGCAGAACAAGAGACCCAGTACTTC. Amino acids: CASSLVAEQETQYF.

At least ten counts were recorded for this clonotype. The chain uses TRBV20-1 and TRBJ2-5; 10 positions match TRBD2. The J segment lost 5 bases and the V segment lost 5 bases, leaving 11 bases of the junction unmatched. CDR1 and CDR2 from the germline V gene are DFQATT and SNEGSKA (reference sequence). The CDR3 runs 15 residues. The CDR3 here is CSALAGAVVSETQYF. CDR3 DNA: TGCAGTGCTCTAGCGGGAGCGGTCGTTTCGGAGACCCAGTACTTC.

The rearrangement joins TRBV7-2 to TRBJ2-1; possibly TRBD2 for D (6 bases). Germline-derived CDR1 and CDR2 are SGHTA and FQGNSA. Trimming took off 0 bases at V and 8 bases at J, with 17 bases between the two ends. The CDR3 is 16 residues long. The CDR3 here is CASSLAGGTLTHEQFF. Here the CDR3 DNA reads TGTGCCAGCAGCTTAGCGGGAGGCACCCTTACGCATGAGCAGTTCTTC.

This clonotype was recorded many times. The rearrangement links TRBV7-3 to TRBJ1-2; TRBD1 matches at 10 bases. This CDR3 comprises 15 residues. V lost 6 bases to trimming and J lost 5 bases; unmatched junction nucleotides: 9. Germline V CDR1 and CDR2: SGHTA, FQGTGA. CDR3 residues: CASSSGTGAQYGYTF. CDR3 coding DNA: TGTGCCAGCAGTTCGGGGACAGGGGCCCAGTATGGCTACACCTTC.

There are a few counts of this clonotype. This sequence joins TRBV12-3 or TRBV12-4 and TRBJ2-7; 9 bases map to TRBD2. Losses at the gene ends were 6 bases for V and 3 bases for J; bases not matched to a gene: 9. The CDR3 has 15 amino acids. This CDR3 reads CASRMGAGGNYEQYF. CDR3 bases: TGTGCCAGCAGGATGGGAGCGGGAGGAAACTACGAGCAGTACTTC.